The 10 T cell receptor beta chains reported below all come from one sample, sequenced in a study of OX40 agonist ivuxolimab in advanced cancers. Clones were read by immunoSEQ multiplex PCR, and TCRdb kept only the in-frame ones, dropping some. The sample lists over 100,000 clones, 90% to 95% seen once, with under 1.3% in the top ten. The sequencing here drew on CD4+ or CD8+ T cells sorted from blood, taken in a trial of the OX40 agonist ivuxolimab. The receptor set was obtained from an adult with an advanced solid tumor such as melanoma, head and neck, liver or kidney cancer.

This CDR3 reads CASSLGPGREQYF. The DNA of the CDR3 is TGTGCCAGCAGCTTAGGTCCGGGGCGCGAGCAGTACTTC. This chain connects TRBV11-3 to TRBJ2-7; either TRBD1 or TRBD2 may supply D (5 bases each). This CDR3 contains 13 residues. Germline V gene lookup returns CDR1 SGHNT and CDR2 YENEEA. V dropped 1 base and J dropped 6 bases, with 10 bases sitting between them.

This rearrangement joins TRBV4-2 to TRBJ1-3; 7 bases fit TRBD1. The CDR3 has 15 amino acids. Per the germline V gene, CDR1 is LGHNA and CDR2 is YNFKEQ. The V and J ends lost 5 bases and 0 bases, in that order; junction bases with no gene match: 4. The CDR3 loop reads CASSATGVSGNTIYF. The CDR3 DNA sequence: TGTGCCAGCAGCGCTACAGGGGTCTCTGGAAACACCATATATTTT.

This clone was recorded only once. V gene TRBV29-1 combines with J gene TRBJ1-1, with D possibly TRBD1 on 5 matching bases. Trimming removed 4 bases at V and 0 bases at J, with 15 bases between. This CDR3 spans 15 amino acids. The germline gives CDR1 SQVTM, CDR2 ANQGSEA. The chain's CDR3 is CSVAPGRPMNTEAFF. CDR3 DNA sequence: TGCAGCGTTGCCCCGGGGCGACCTATGAACACTGAAGCTTTCTTT.

The V gene is TRBV5-1, the J gene TRBJ2-5, with D maybe TRBD2 (6 bases). Germline lookup yields CDR1 SGHRS and CDR2 YFSETQ. The CDR3 sequence is 13 residues long. V lost 1 base and J 4 bases, leaving 8 bases between the germline ends. CDR3 bases: TGCGCCAGCAGCTTGACTAGCACAGAGACCCAGTACTTC. Translation: CASSLTSTETQYF.

This rearrangement joins TRBV4-2 to TRBJ1-2; D is perhaps TRBD1 (5 bases). CDR1 and CDR2 from the germline V gene are LGHNA and YNFKEQ. V was pared by 1 base and J by 6 bases, with 6 bases between. The CDR3 contains 12 residues. In DNA form, the CDR3 reads TGTGCCAGCAGCCAAGGGGACGATGGCTACACCTTC. It codes for CASSQGDDGYTF.

The count of this clone is one. CDR3 DNA: TGTGCCAGCAGTTACTCCTACAATGAGCAGTTCTTC. It yields the protein CASSYSYNEQFF. This sequence joins TRBV6-5 and TRBJ2-1; D not resolved. The germline V and J ends were trimmed by 0 bases and 3 bases, with 0 bases remaining between them. This CDR3 contains 12 residues. CDR1 MNHEY and CDR2 SVGAGI come from the germline V gene.

V usage is TRBV10-3 and J usage is TRBJ2-5; 10 bases agree with TRBD1. Trimming cost V 4 bases and J 5 bases; bases outside gene matches: 13. The CDR3 runs to 17 residues. Germline CDR1 is ENHRY and CDR2 is SYGVKD. Here the CDR3 DNA reads TGTGCCATCAGTGTTGGGTCGGGACAGGGGTCGGTGGAGACCCAGTACTTC. Its protein product is CAISVGSGQGSVETQYF.

This rearrangement joins TRBV7-3 to TRBJ2-7, with TRBD1 identical over 8 bases. The CDR3 sequence is 14 residues long. In germline, CDR1 is SGHTA, CDR2 FQGTGA. V dropped 7 bases and J dropped 0; count of bases not matched to a gene: 5. Written as DNA, the CDR3 is TGTGCCAGCACAAACAGGGGGAGCTCCTACGAGCAGTACTTC. Protein: CASTNRGSSYEQYF.

The gene calls are TRBV5-4 and TRBJ2-3, with 14 nucleotides matching TRBD2. V shed 4 bases, J shed 3 bases, and the junction held 7 bases outside the gene matches. The CDR3 sequence is 17 residues long. Germline CDR1 SGHNT, CDR2 YYREEE (reference sequence). CDR3: CASSLTSGRAATDTQYF. The CDR3, as DNA: TGTGCCAGCAGCCTGACTAGCGGGAGGGCGGCGACAGATACGCAGTATTTT.

Note on this clone: The same CDR3 is also encoded by other DNA sequences in this sample. The chain joins TRBV28 to TRBJ2-7; possibly TRBD2 for D (6 bases). CDR1 MDHEN and CDR2 SYDVKM come from the germline V gene. Trimming stripped 8 bases from V and 5 bases from J, with 22 bases between. This CDR3 spans 15 amino acids. DNA for the CDR3: TGTGCCAGCGGGAGTTTAGGGCGGGATAGCAACGAGCAGTACTTC. This codes for CASGSLGRDSNEQYF.